Many counts were recorded for the clone carrying this T cell receptor beta chain. The sequenced template was RNA, covering the TCR beta CDR3 region. HTBI-primed first-round RT-PCR preceded second-round multiplex PCR. TCRdb processed the multiplex PCR reads anew with MiXCR; each CDR3 protein has one entry. Among about 620,000 distinct CDR3 sequences listed, about a fifth were seen once. The starting material, more than 8.5 ml of fresh peripheral blood, provided the PBMCs. The data were obtained in a study of Graves' ophthalmopathy and Graves' hyperthyroidism. V gave up 1 base and J gave up 1 base, with 8 bases separating them. CDR3 size: 15 residues. From germline, CDR1 is MNHNS and CDR2 SASEGT.

This chain joins TRBV6-1 and TRBJ1-5; D uncertain. Source material: peripheral blood. The clonotype was recovered from a woman under 30 with stable Graves' hyperthyroidism. Some clones in this sample may be carry-over from other donors' samples. DNA for the CDR3: TGTGCCAGCAGTGAAGGCCAAAAGAGCAATCAGCCCCAGCATTTT. Amino acids: CASSEGQKSNQPQHF.